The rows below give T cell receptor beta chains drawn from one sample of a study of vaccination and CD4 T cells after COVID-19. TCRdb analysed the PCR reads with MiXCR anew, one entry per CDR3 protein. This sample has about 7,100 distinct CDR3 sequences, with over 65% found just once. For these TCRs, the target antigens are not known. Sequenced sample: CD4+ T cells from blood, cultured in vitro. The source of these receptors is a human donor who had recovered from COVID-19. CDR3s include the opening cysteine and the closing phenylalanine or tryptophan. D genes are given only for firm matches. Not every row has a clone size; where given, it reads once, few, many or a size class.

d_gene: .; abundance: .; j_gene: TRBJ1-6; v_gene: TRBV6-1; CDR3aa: CASSYLQGSPLHF; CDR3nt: TGTGCCAGCAGCTATCTACAGGGTTCACCCCTCCACTTT
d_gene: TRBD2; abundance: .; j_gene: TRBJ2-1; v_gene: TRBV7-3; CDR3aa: CASSLGLAGAGEQFF; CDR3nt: TGTGCCAGCAGCCTCGGACTAGCGGGGGCGGGTGAGCAGTTCTTC
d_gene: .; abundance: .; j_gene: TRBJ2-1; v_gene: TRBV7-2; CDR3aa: CASSISSSSYNEQFF; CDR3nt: TGTGCCAGCAGCATTTCCTCCAGCTCCTACAATGAGCAGTTCTTC
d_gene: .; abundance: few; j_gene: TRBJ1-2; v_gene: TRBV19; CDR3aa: CASNRGGDGGYTF; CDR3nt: TGTGCCAGTAACCGAGGCGGGGATGGAGGCTACACCTTC
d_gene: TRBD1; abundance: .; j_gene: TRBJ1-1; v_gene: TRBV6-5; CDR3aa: CASSSQGGVTEAFF; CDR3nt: TGTGCCAGCAGTTCTCAGGGGGGGGTCACTGAAGCTTTCTTT
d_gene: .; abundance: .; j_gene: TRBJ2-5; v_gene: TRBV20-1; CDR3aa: CSARDMLSETQYF; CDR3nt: TGCAGTGCTAGAGATATGCTATCGGAGACCCAGTACTTC
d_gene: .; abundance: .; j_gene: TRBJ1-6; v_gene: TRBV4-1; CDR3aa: CASSQVLMGIRSPLHF; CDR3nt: TGCGCCAGCAGCCAAGTTTTGATGGGGATTAGATCACCCCTCCACTTT
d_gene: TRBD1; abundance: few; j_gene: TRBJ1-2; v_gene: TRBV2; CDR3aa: CASSQIPGQAYTF; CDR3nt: TGTGCCAGCAGCCAAATCCCGGGACAGGCCTACACCTTC
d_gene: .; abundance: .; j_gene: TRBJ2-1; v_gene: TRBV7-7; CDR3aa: CASSLGLNNEQFF; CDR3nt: TGTGCTAGCAGCTTGGGGCTCAACAATGAGCAGTTCTTC
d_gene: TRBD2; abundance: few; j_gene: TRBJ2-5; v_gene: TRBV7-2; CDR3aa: CASSLVAGGAVQTQYF; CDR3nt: TGTGCCAGCAGCTTAGTGGCCGGGGGGGCCGTCCAGACCCAGTACTTC
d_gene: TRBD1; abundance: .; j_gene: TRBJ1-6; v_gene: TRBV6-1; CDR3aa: CASSEFLGGQGDSPLHF; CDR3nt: TGTGCCAGCAGTGAATTTCTAGGGGGACAGGGAGATTCACCCCTCCACTTT
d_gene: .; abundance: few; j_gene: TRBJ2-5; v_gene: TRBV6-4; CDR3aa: CASTVGGQGTRETQYF; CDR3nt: TGTGCCAGCACCGTGGGGGGGCAGGGGACACGAGAGACCCAGTACTTC
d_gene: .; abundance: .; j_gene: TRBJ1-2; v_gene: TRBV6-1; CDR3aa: CASSLNYGYTF; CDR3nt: TGTGCCAGCAGTCTCAACTATGGCTACACCTTC
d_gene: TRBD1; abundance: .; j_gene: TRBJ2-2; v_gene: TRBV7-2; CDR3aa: CASSLARDRGTGELFF; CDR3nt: TGTGCCAGCAGCTTAGCTAGGGACAGGGGGACCGGGGAGCTGTTTTTT
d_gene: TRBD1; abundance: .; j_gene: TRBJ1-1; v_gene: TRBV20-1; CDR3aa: CSARTGGWDTEAFF; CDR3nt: TGCAGTGCGCGTACAGGGGGCTGGGACACTGAAGCTTTCTTT
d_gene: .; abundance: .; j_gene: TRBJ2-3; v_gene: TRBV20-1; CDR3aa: CSAGVTDTQYF; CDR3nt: TGCAGTGCTGGCGTCACAGATACGCAGTATTTT
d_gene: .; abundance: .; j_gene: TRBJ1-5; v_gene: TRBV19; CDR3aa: CASSIPGPGNQPQHF; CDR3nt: TGTGCCAGTAGTATACCTGGGCCGGGGAATCAGCCCCAGCATTTT
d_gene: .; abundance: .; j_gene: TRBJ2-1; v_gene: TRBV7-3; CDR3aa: CASSQSSYNEQFF; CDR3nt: TGTGCCAGCAGCCAGAGCTCCTACAATGAGCAGTTCTTC
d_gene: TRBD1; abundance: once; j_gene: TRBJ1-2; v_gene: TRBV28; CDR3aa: CASSTGAAGYTF; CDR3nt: TGTGCCAGCAGTACAGGGGCGGCTGGCTACACCTTC
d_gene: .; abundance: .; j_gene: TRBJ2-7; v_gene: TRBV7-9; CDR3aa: CASSLGAGSYEQYF; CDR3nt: TGTGCCAGCAGCTTAGGGGCCGGTTCCTACGAGCAGTACTTC
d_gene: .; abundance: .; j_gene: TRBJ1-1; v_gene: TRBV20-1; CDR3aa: CSASNLGETEAFF; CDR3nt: TGCAGTGCTAGTAACCTGGGCGAAACTGAAGCTTTCTTT
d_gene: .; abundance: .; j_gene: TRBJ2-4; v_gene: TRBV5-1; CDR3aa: CASSLDGGLNIQYF; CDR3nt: TGCGCCAGCAGCTTGGATGGAGGGTTGAACATTCAGTACTTC
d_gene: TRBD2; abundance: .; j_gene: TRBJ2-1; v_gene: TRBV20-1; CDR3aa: CSATGTSGTYNEQFF; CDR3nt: TGCAGTGCTACCGGGACTAGCGGGACCTACAATGAGCAGTTCTTC
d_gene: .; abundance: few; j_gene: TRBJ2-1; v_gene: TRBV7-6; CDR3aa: CASSLDRGSSYNEQFF; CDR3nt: TGTGCCAGCAGCTTAGATCGCGGTTCCTCCTACAATGAGCAGTTCTTC
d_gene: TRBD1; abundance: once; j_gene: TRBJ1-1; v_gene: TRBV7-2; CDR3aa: CASSFRTGGGSEAFF; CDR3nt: TGTGCCAGCAGCTTCCGCACAGGGGGGGGCTCTGAAGCTTTCTTT
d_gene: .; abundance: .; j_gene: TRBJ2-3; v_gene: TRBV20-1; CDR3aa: CSAKRTVTDTQYF; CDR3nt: TGCAGTGCTAAAAGGACAGTTACAGATACGCAGTATTTT
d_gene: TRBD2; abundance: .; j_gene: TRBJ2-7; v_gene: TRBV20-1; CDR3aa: CSARDSAAGGTYEQYF; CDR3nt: TGCAGTGCTAGAGATTCCGCAGCGGGGGGGACCTACGAGCAGTACTTC
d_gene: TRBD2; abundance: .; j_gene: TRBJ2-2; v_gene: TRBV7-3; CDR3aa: CASSTSGTSTGELFF; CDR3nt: TGTGCCAGCAGCACATCCGGGACTAGCACCGGGGAGCTGTTTTTT
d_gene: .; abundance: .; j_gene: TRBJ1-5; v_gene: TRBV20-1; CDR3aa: CSATAGFGNQPQHF; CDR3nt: TGCAGTGCGACGGCAGGGTTTGGCAATCAGCCCCAGCATTTT
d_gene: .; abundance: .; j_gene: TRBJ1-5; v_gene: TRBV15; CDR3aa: CATSTGRTNISPQHF; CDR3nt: TGTGCCACCAGCACGGGCAGGACGAACATCAGCCCCCAGCATTTT
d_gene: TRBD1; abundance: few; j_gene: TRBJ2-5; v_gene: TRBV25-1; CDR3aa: CASSTPGTAAETQYF; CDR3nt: TGTGCCAGCAGTACCCCTGGGACAGCGGCGGAGACCCAGTACTTC
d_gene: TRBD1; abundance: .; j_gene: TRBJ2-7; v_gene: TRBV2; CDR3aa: CASSDPQGSYEQYF; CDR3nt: TGTGCCAGCAGCGACCCACAGGGGTCCTACGAGCAGTACTTC
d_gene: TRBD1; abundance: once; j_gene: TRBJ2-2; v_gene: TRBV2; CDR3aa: CASRDRGDTGELFF; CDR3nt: TGTGCCAGCAGGGACAGGGGTGACACCGGGGAGCTGTTTTTT